The 2 T cell receptor beta chains listed next were all sequenced from one sample in a study of shared clonotypes between healthy human individuals. The protocol was immunoSEQ multiplex PCR, while the TCRdb copy is restricted to in-frame clones and leaves out a portion. The table includes about 2.3 million clones, about 92% detected once. Sequenced: naive CD4+ T cells from PBMCs. The subset: CD45RA+ positively selected. These receptor sequences come from a man younger than 30 in good health. Some clones in this sample may be carry-over from other donors' samples.

The rearrangement joins TRBV2 to TRBJ2-2; D not resolved. Trimming cost V 7 bases and J 5 bases, with 5 bases left between them. Germline V CDR1 and CDR2: SNHLY, FYNNEI. This CDR3 is 11 amino acids long. The CDR3 DNA reads as TGTGCCAGCACGAGTACCGGGGAGCTGTTTTTT. Translation gives CASTSTGELFF.

The chain combines TRBV2 with TRBJ1-2; 7 positions match TRBD1. Germline CDR1 reads SNHLY; CDR2 reads FYNNEI. The CDR3 runs to 14 residues. V shed 6 bases, J shed 6 bases, and the junction held 10 bases outside the gene matches. The CDR3 DNA reads TGTGCCAGCAGGACACAGGGGACATCGGATGGCTACACCTTC. It codes for CASRTQGTSDGYTF.